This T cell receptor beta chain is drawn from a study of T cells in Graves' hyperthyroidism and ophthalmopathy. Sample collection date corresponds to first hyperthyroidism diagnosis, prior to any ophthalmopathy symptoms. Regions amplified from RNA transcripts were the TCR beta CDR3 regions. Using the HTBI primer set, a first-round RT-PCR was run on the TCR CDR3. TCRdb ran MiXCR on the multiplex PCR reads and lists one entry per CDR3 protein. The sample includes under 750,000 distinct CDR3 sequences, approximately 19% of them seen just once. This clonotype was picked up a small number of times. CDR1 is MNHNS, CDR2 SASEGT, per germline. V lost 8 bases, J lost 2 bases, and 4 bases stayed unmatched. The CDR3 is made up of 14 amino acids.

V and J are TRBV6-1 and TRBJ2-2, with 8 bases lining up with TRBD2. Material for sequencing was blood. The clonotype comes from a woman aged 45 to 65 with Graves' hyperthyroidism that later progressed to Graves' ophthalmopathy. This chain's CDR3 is CASVLAVNTGELFF. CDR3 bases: TGTGCCAGCGTACTAGCGGTAAACACCGGGGAGCTGTTTTTT.